Included here is one TCR beta chain sequence, with context. Antigen unknown. Trimming took 6 bases from V and 6 from J, leaving 14 bases between them. The germline gives CDR1 MNHEY, CDR2 SMNVEV (reference sequence). The CDR3 consists of 13 residues. The sample originates from a study of cytomegalovirus exposure and HLA in healthy donors. Findings of the study overall: Researchers reportedly found TCR beta sequences accurately predicted most subjects' HLA-A and HLA-B alleles.

13 Jbeta primers and 60 Vbeta primers were used for the PCR. TCRdb's copy holds only in-frame clones and misses some; the assay was immunoSEQ multiplex PCR. Here the sample spans roughly 170,000 clones, 80% to 85% being singletons. The chain uses TRBV27 and TRBJ1-1; D is possibly TRBD1 (6 bases). Input material: PBMCs. This TCR was sampled from a woman under 40 in good health and CMV-seronegative. The chain's CDR3 is CASSLRGRAEAFF. The CDR3 coding sequence is TGTGCCAGCAGCCTGCGGGGGCGAGCTGAAGCTTTCTTT.